The 31 T cell receptor beta chains in this list originate from one sample, sequenced in a study of radiation and T cells in renal cell carcinoma. Time point described: blood 4 weeks post-SBRT, at nephrectomy. Described treatment: 15 Gy SBRT to primary tumor, nephrectomy 4 weeks later. The protocol was immunoSEQ multiplex PCR, while the TCRdb copy is restricted to in-frame clones and leaves out a portion. The sample lists about 78,000 clones, 70% to 90% occurring once. Sample: blood, taken from a patient whose treatment included radiotherapy and nephrectomy. The receptor source for this set is a woman aged 70-85 years with renal cell carcinoma.

The chain uses TRBV14 and TRBJ2-2; D remains unclear. Germline CDR1 is SGHDN and CDR2 is FVKESK. This CDR3 is 11 amino acids long. Between the trimmed V and J ends, which lost 7 bases and 6 bases, there was a span of 6 bases. CDR3: CASISSGELFF. In DNA, the CDR3 is TGTGCCAGCATTTCGTCCGGGGAGCTGTTTTTT.

The chain carries TRBV28 and TRBJ2-7, with 9 bases aligning to TRBD2. The germline V gene has CDR1 MDHEN and CDR2 SYDVKM. V trimming: 2 bases; J trimming: 3 bases; junction bases outside the gene matches: 5. This CDR3 spans 15 amino acids. CDR3 protein: CASSLRLAGLYEQYF. The CDR3 DNA reads TGTGCCAGCAGTTTACGGCTAGCGGGGCTCTACGAGCAGTACTTC.

The rearrangement joins TRBV19 to TRBJ2-1; the match to TRBD2 covers 9 bases. The CDR3 runs 16 residues. Germline-derived CDR1 and CDR2 are LNHDA and SQIVND (reference sequence). Trimming cost V 5 bases and J 5 bases; bases outside gene matches: 10. CDR3 region: CASSPWKGGGDNEQFF. In DNA, the CDR3 is TGTGCCAGTAGTCCCTGGAAGGGCGGGGGGGACAATGAGCAGTTCTTC.

CDR3: CASSISARQSSYEQYF. DNA of the CDR3: TGTGCCAGTAGCATATCGGCTAGACAGAGCTCCTACGAGCAGTACTTC. The chain is built from TRBV19 and TRBJ2-7; weak D call: TRBD1 (5 bases). V was shortened by 6 bases and J by 0 bases, with 18 bases between the two germline ends. Germline V gives CDR1 LNHDA, CDR2 SQIVND (reference sequence). The CDR3 contains 16 residues.

The chain uses TRBV10-3 and TRBJ2-3; 12 bases are shared with TRBD2. In germline, CDR1 is ENHRY, CDR2 SYGVKD. This CDR3 has 14 residues. After removal of 6 bases from V and 6 bases from J, the junction contained 4 bases not matched to a gene. CDR3 sequence reads: CAIRDGLAGDTQYF. The CDR3 region has the DNA TGTGCCATCAGAGACGGACTAGCGGGGGATACGCAGTATTTT.

Here the CDR3 DNA reads TGTGCCTGGAGTACAGAAGGATATGGTCAGCCCCAGCATTTT. Protein product: CAWSTEGYGQPQHF. The chain joins TRBV30 to TRBJ1-5; D gene unclear. V was cut by 2 bases and J by 6 bases, with 14 bases left in between. Germline assignment: CDR1 GTSNPN and CDR2 SVGIG (reference sequence). This CDR3 has 14 amino acids.

This chain joins TRBV5-6 and TRBJ2-1; 10 bases map to TRBD1. The ends lost 0 bases at V and 8 bases at J; junction bases unmatched: 5. In germline, CDR1 is SGHDT, CDR2 YYEEEE. CDR3 size: 15 residues. The CDR3 region is CASSLGGTGDHEQFF. In DNA, the CDR3 is TGTGCCAGCAGCTTGGGTGGGACAGGGGACCATGAGCAGTTCTTC. The whole variable domain, filled in from reference TRBV5-6 and TRBJ2-1, reads DAGVTQSPTHLIKTRGQQVTLRCSPKSGHDTVSWYQQALGQGPQFIFQYYEEEERQRGNFPDRFSGHQFPNYSSELNVNALLLGDSALYLCASSLGGTGDHEQFFGPGTRLTVL.

The gene calls are TRBV11-1 and TRBJ1-1; TRBD1 matches at 12 bases. The CDR3 is 17 amino acids. Germline V gene lookup returns CDR1 SGHAT and CDR2 FQDESV (reference sequence). V shed 5 bases, J shed 6 bases, and the junction held 13 bases outside the gene matches. CDR3 sequence: CASSSPGTGGAGSEAFF. The CDR3 DNA is TGTGCCAGCAGCAGTCCCGGGACAGGGGGCGCTGGCTCTGAAGCTTTCTTT.

The chain carries TRBV5-1 and TRBJ1-4; maybe TRBD1 (6 bases). The CDR3 is made up of 14 amino acids. In germline, CDR1 is SGHRS, CDR2 YFSETQ. The ends were cut back, 5 bases at V and 5 bases at J, with 13 bases in the middle. The CDR3, as DNA: TGCGCCAGCAGTCAAAGGACAGTGAATGAAAAACTGTTTTTT. Translation gives CASSQRTVNEKLFF.

The table lists this clone with a count of one. V and J are TRBV4-1 and TRBJ2-7; D call uncertain. The CDR3 contains 15 residues. Germline V gene lookup returns CDR1 MGHRA and CDR2 YSYEKL. The V and J ends lost 5 bases and 0 bases respectively, with 14 bases between them. The CDR3 DNA follows: TGCGCCAGCAGCTTAGTCCCCTCCGGCTCCTACGAGCAGTACTTC. Translation: CASSLVPSGSYEQYF.

This clone occurred a few times. The chain is built from TRBV9 and TRBJ1-1; D uncertain. CDR1 is SGDLS and CDR2 is YYNGEE in the germline V gene. Trimming shortened V by 8 bases and J by 4 bases, and 15 bases separated the two germline ends. The CDR3 is made up of 13 amino acids. The CDR3 nucleotides are TGTGCCAGTTCCCGGGTCTCAGGCACTGAAGCTTTCTTT. Its protein is CASSRVSGTEAFF.

The rearrangement links TRBV9 to TRBJ2-6; the D gene is possibly TRBD2 (6 bases). Germline CDR1 and CDR2: SGDLS and YYNGEE. V was shortened by 0 bases and J by 0 bases, with 13 bases between the two germline ends. CDR3 length: 18 residues. The CDR3 nucleotides read TGTGCCAGCAGCGTAGAGGGCGGGGCGATCTCTGGGGCCAACGTCCTGACTTTC. It codes for CASSVEGGAISGANVLTF.

This chain links TRBV14 with TRBJ2-7; possible D gene TRBD2, 6 bases. Germline V lookup: CDR1 SGHDN, CDR2 FVKESK. This CDR3 is 15 amino acids long. V lost 5 bases to trimming and J lost 3 bases, with 17 bases between them. The chain's CDR3 is CASSTPQGGVYEQYF. The CDR3 bases are TGTGCCAGCAGCACCCCCCAGGGAGGCGTCTACGAGCAGTACTTC.

The chain uses TRBV18 and TRBJ1-3; D is unresolved. Germline V CDR1 and CDR2: KGHSH, LQKENI. CDR3 length: 16 residues. Between the trimmed V and J ends, which lost 3 bases and 0 bases, there was a span of 12 bases. In nucleotides, the CDR3 is TGTGCCAGCTCACCCGCTATCCTAAGCTCTGGAAACACCATATATTTT. Amino acid sequence: CASSPAILSSGNTIYF.

The chain has TRBV4-2 and TRBJ1-2; D perhaps matches TRBD1 (6 bases). This CDR3 is 15 amino acids long. Germline assignment: CDR1 LGHNA and CDR2 YNFKEQ. V shed 4 bases and J shed 3 bases, with 15 bases lying between them. This CDR3 reads CASSPLRGGDYGYTF. In nucleotides, the CDR3 is TGTGCCAGCAGCCCCTTGAGGGGGGGCGACTATGGCTACACCTTC.

V and J are TRBV6-6 and TRBJ2-7; TRBD2 might be the D (5 bases). The CDR3 length is 13 residues. Germline values: CDR1 MNHNY, CDR2 SVGAGI (reference sequence). V lost 5 bases and J lost 7, with 15 bases in between. CDR3: CASSPGLFYEQYF. The CDR3 DNA is TGTGCCAGCAGTCCCGGACTTTTCTATGAGCAGTACTTC.

The chain is built from TRBV9 and TRBJ2-1, with TRBD1 matching 10 bases. Trimming at V came to 2 bases and at J to 3 bases, leaving 2 bases not matched to a gene. There are 15 residues in the CDR3. The germline gives CDR1 SGDLS, CDR2 YYNGEE. CDR3 sequence: CASSVGQGIYNEQFF. CDR3 nucleotide sequence: TGTGCCAGCAGCGTGGGACAGGGGATCTACAATGAGCAGTTCTTC.

This chain connects TRBV5-4 to TRBJ2-7; 7 bases line up with TRBD1. The CDR3 is made up of 14 amino acids. V lost 3 bases, J lost 5 bases, and 8 bases stayed unmatched. CDR1 is SGHNT, CDR2 YYREEE, per germline (reference sequence). The CDR3 coding sequence is TGTGCCAGCAGCTCTGACGACAGGGCCCACGAGCAGTACTTC. It is translated as CASSSDDRAHEQYF. The whole variable domain, remainder taken from reference TRBV5-4 and TRBJ2-7, is ETGVTQSPTHLIKTRGQQVTLRCSSQSGHNTVSWYQQALGQGPQFIFQYYREEENGRGNFPPRFSGLQFPNYSSELNVNALELDDSALYLCASSSDDRAHEQYFGPGTRLTVT.

This chain joins TRBV6-5 and TRBJ2-1, with D possibly being TRBD1 (6 bases). Germline lookup yields CDR1 MNHEY and CDR2 SVGAGI. V lost 2 bases and J lost 9, with 17 bases in between. The CDR3 totals 15 residues. The chain's CDR3 is CASSYLAREGGEQFF. The CDR3 DNA sequence: TGTGCCAGCAGTTACCTGGCCAGGGAAGGGGGTGAGCAGTTCTTC.

This clone was detected once. The chain couples TRBV18 to TRBJ2-5; D not certain. Germline V gene lookup returns CDR1 KGHSH and CDR2 LQKENI. This CDR3 has 14 residues. V was clipped by 0 bases and J by 7 bases, with 12 bases between them. The CDR3 spells CASSPPNPPGTQYF. CDR3 sequence (DNA): TGTGCCAGCTCACCACCGAACCCACCGGGGACCCAGTACTTC.

The CDR3 here is CASSRDVSSYEQYF. For the CDR3, the DNA is TGTGCCAGTAGTAGGGACGTGAGCTCCTACGAGCAGTACTTC. The chain combines TRBV19 with TRBJ2-7, with D perhaps TRBD1 or TRBD2 (5 bases each). The CDR3 loop spans 14 amino acids. Trimming took 4 bases from V and 0 from J, leaving 10 bases between them. The germline gives CDR1 LNHDA, CDR2 SQIVND (reference sequence).

The CDR3 spells CASSVDSGANVLTF. CDR3 coding DNA: TGTGCCAGCAGCGTCGACTCTGGGGCCAACGTCCTGACTTTC. The chain carries TRBV7-2 and TRBJ2-6; D not certain. V was trimmed by 5 bases and J by 0 bases, leaving 5 bases between them. This CDR3 spans 14 amino acids. CDR1 is SGHTA and CDR2 is FQGNSA in the germline V gene.

CDR3 sequence reads: CASSFGGRKGNSPLHF. CDR3 nucleotides: TGTGCCAGCAGTTTCGGGGGGCGAAAGGGTAATTCACCCCTCCACTTT. The gene calls are TRBV28 and TRBJ1-6; maybe TRBD1 (6 bases). Germline lookup yields CDR1 MDHEN and CDR2 SYDVKM. V was cut by 3 bases and J by 6 bases, with 15 bases left in between. There are 16 residues in the CDR3.

The V gene is TRBV15, the J gene TRBJ2-2, with D tentatively TRBD1 (5 bases). The CDR3 spans 16 residues. Germline V CDR1 and CDR2: LNHNV, YYDKDF (reference sequence). V was pared by 1 base and J by 7 bases, with 16 bases between. The CDR3, as DNA: TGTGCCACCAGCAGAGGTCAGGGTGGTAAGGGCGGGGAGCTGTTTTTT. Translating it yields CATSRGQGGKGGELFF.

The J gene is TRBJ2-5, the V gene TRBV7-6, with TRBD1 as a possible D gene (6 bases). V lost 0 bases and J lost 2, with 7 bases in between. This CDR3 spans 14 amino acids. Germline CDR1 and CDR2: SGHVS and FNYEAQ. CDR3: CASSLAGAQETQYF. CDR3 coding DNA: TGTGCCAGCAGCTTAGCGGGGGCACAAGAGACCCAGTACTTC.

The chain is built from TRBV28 and TRBJ2-7; D unresolved. Trimming pared 5 bases from V and 2 bases from J, leaving 16 bases between. This CDR3 is built from 15 residues. Germline V lookup: CDR1 MDHEN, CDR2 SYDVKM. The CDR3 sequence is CASSVRLALTYEQYF. In DNA, the CDR3 is TGTGCCAGCAGTGTCCGCCTGGCCCTGACCTACGAGCAGTACTTC.

The gene calls are TRBV4-3 and TRBJ1-2; D is perhaps TRBD1 (5 bases). Trimming removed 2 bases from V and 8 bases from J, with 12 bases in between. Germline CDR1 is LGHNA and CDR2 is YSLEER. There are 13 residues in the CDR3. This chain's CDR3 is CASSQQGASGYTF. The CDR3 coding sequence is TGCGCCAGCAGCCAACAGGGCGCAAGCGGCTACACCTTC.

CDR3 region: CSAQVEKSEAFF. As DNA, the CDR3 is TGCAGCGCCCAGGTGGAGAAGTCCGAAGCTTTCTTT. The rearrangement joins TRBV29-1 to TRBJ1-1, with D uncertain. Per germline, CDR1 SQVTM and CDR2 ANQGSEA. The germline V and J ends were trimmed by 7 bases and 8 bases, with 17 bases remaining between them. The CDR3 has 12 amino acids. Supplemented by reference TRBV29-1 and TRBJ1-1, the full variable domain reads SAVISQKPSRDICQRGTSLTIQCQVDSQVTMMFWYRQQPGQSLTLIATANQGSEATYESGFVIDKFPISRPNLTFSTLTVSNMSPEDSSIYLCSAQVEKSEAFFGQGTRLTVV.

Here the CDR3 reads CASSLVGRDNSPLHF. Here the CDR3 DNA reads TGCGCCAGCAGCTTGGTCGGCAGGGATAATTCACCCCTCCACTTT. The chain couples TRBV5-1 to TRBJ1-6; D may be TRBD1 (5 bases). The CDR3 spans 15 residues. CDR1 SGHRS and CDR2 YFSETQ come from the germline V gene. Trimming removed 0 bases at V and 5 bases at J, with 9 bases between. Full variable domain (missing parts from reference TRBV5-1 and TRBJ1-6): KAGVTQTPRYLIKTRGQQVTLSCSPISGHRSVSWYQQTPGQGLQFLFEYFSETQRNKGNFPGRFSGRQFSNSRSEMNVSTLELGDSALYLCASSLVGRDNSPLHFGNGTRLTVT.

The chain uses TRBV7-6 and TRBJ1-1; possible D gene TRBD1, 6 bases. The CDR3 has 15 residues. Trimming pared 5 bases from V and 1 base from J, leaving 14 bases between. Germline V lookup: CDR1 SGHVS, CDR2 FNYEAQ. The CDR3 nucleotides read TGTGCCAGCAGCCAATGGGGGGGGCCGAACACTGAAGCTTTCTTT. It is translated as CASSQWGGPNTEAFF.

In this sample, this clone turned up once. The chain carries TRBV10-1 and TRBJ2-4; D perhaps matches TRBD1 (5 bases). The length of the CDR3 is 15 residues. Germline CDR1 reads WNHNN; CDR2 reads SYGVQD (reference sequence). Trimming stripped 3 bases from V and 0 bases from J, with 9 bases between. The CDR3 loop reads CASSERGIAKNIQYF. The CDR3 DNA sequence: TGCGCCAGCAGTGAAAGGGGAATAGCCAAAAACATTCAGTACTTC.